Following are 26 T cell receptor beta chains from one sample sequenced in a study of beta chain features in type 1 diabetes. Investigators reverse transcribed all isolated RNA, so they sequenced expressed TCRB transcripts. The method was immunoSEQ multiplex PCR; TCRdb's version includes in-frame clones alone and lacks a portion of them. Among 300,000 to 400,000 clones, 8% to 13% were seen once, and the ten largest hold 0.015% to 0.02%. The sequencing sample was made of naive CD4+ T cells from blood. The receptors stem from a woman aged 25-40 years in good health.

The gene calls are TRBV29-1 and TRBJ1-1, with 8 bases identical to TRBD1. Germline CDR1 SQVTM, CDR2 ANQGSEA. With 1 base clipped from V and 3 bases from J, the junction kept 7 bases outside the gene matches. The CDR3 covers 15 residues. CDR3 residues: CSVEGRTGWDTEAFF. For the CDR3, the DNA is TGCAGCGTTGAAGGGAGGACAGGGTGGGACACTGAAGCTTTCTTT.

V usage is TRBV28 and J usage is TRBJ2-2; weak D call: TRBD1 (6 bases). With 4 bases removed from V and 4 bases from J, the gap between germline ends came to 13 bases. The V gene's germline CDR1 is MDHEN and CDR2 SYDVKM. The CDR3 is 15 residues long. The CDR3 is CASSSPDSFTGELFF. The CDR3 bases are TGTGCCAGCAGTTCCCCGGACAGTTTCACCGGGGAGCTGTTTTTT.

This clone was detected a few times. The identical CDR3 is also encoded by other nucleotide sequences in the sample. The chain links TRBV5-4 to TRBJ2-1; 10 nucleotides match TRBD1. With 3 bases clipped from V and 2 bases from J, the junction kept 2 bases outside the gene matches. Germline V gene lookup returns CDR1 SGHNT and CDR2 YYREEE (reference sequence). This CDR3 is built from 15 residues. The CDR3 spells CASSSGQGTYNEQFF. The CDR3, as DNA: TGTGCCAGCAGCTCGGGACAGGGGACCTACAATGAGCAGTTCTTC.

This clone occurred a few times. The J gene is TRBJ2-1, the V gene TRBV7-9; 8 bases fit TRBD2. Trimming removed 5 bases from V and 12 bases from J; junction bases left unmatched: 12. The CDR3 sequence is 14 residues long. Germline lookup yields CDR1 SEHNR and CDR2 FQNEAQ (reference sequence). The DNA of the CDR3 is TGTGCCAGCAGCCCCGAGCTGACTAGCGCCGGGCAGTTCTTC. It translates to CASSPELTSAGQFF.

V and J are TRBV27 and TRBJ2-7; a weak D match, TRBD1 (5 bases). Germline V gene data show CDR1 as MNHEY and CDR2 as SMNVEV (reference sequence). The CDR3 contains 13 residues. V lost 4 bases, J lost 2 bases, and 9 bases lay in between. DNA of the CDR3: TGTGCCAGCAGTTCCCCCAGGGCCTACGAGCAGTACTTC. It codes for CASSSPRAYEQYF.

This clone was seen only a few times. The chain joins TRBV29-1 to TRBJ2-7, with 7 nucleotides matching TRBD2. The trim removed 5 bases at V and 6 bases at J, leaving 10 bases unmatched. In germline, CDR1 is SQVTM, CDR2 ANQGSEA. The length of the CDR3 is 13 residues. CDR3: CSVRWAGAPEQYF. For the CDR3, the DNA is TGCAGCGTTCGGTGGGCGGGAGCCCCCGAGCAGTACTTC.

In its sample, this clone was seen a few times. The V gene is TRBV11-2, the J gene TRBJ2-5; 12 bases agree with TRBD2. CDR1 is SGHAT, CDR2 FQNNGV, per germline. V shed 6 bases, J shed 5 bases, and the junction held 16 bases outside the gene matches. The CDR3 has 18 amino acids. The CDR3 is CASSQRGLAGGPRETQYF. Here the CDR3 DNA reads TGTGCCAGCAGTCAGAGGGGGCTAGCGGGAGGGCCGAGGGAGACCCAGTACTTC.

This clone appeared once. J is TRBJ1-5 and V is TRBV30; perhaps TRBD1 as D (6 bases). This CDR3 spans 13 amino acids. V was shortened by 3 bases and J by 6 bases, with 12 bases between the two germline ends. Germline CDR1 is GTSNPN and CDR2 is SVGIG (reference sequence). This CDR3 is CAWSQGGAQPQHF. The DNA of the CDR3 is TGTGCCTGGAGCCAAGGGGGGGCTCAGCCCCAGCATTTT.

The sample holds a few counts of this clone. V gene TRBV29-1 combines with J gene TRBJ2-7, with D possibly being TRBD1 (6 bases). V gave up 4 bases and J gave up 2 bases, with 15 bases separating them. CDR3 length: 14 amino acids. In germline, CDR1 is SQVTM, CDR2 ANQGSEA. The CDR3 DNA reads TGCAGCGTTGCCCCACAGGGACCGGCCTACGAGCAGTACTTC. Protein: CSVAPQGPAYEQYF.

The gene calls are TRBV4-2 and TRBJ1-2; TRBD1 matches 9 bases. Germline trimming cut 2 bases from V and 4 bases from J; bases unmatched to any gene: 11. This CDR3 region has 17 residues. Germline V gives CDR1 LGHNA, CDR2 YNFKEQ. The CDR3: CASSQTAGTGSGYGYTF. The CDR3, as DNA: TGTGCCAGCAGCCAAACCGCCGGGACAGGGTCTGGCTATGGCTACACCTTC.

This clone was seen only a few times. V gene TRBV7-2 combines with J gene TRBJ1-2, with D perhaps matching TRBD1 (5 bases). Trimming took 5 bases from V and 8 from J, leaving 15 bases between them. The CDR3 runs 13 residues. Germline CDR1 and CDR2: SGHTA and FQGNSA. CDR3 loop: CASSLPKGLGYTF. CDR3 DNA sequence: TGTGCCAGCAGCCTGCCAAAGGGGCTAGGCTACACCTTC.

This clone turned up a few times. This sequence joins TRBV30 and TRBJ2-1; TRBD2 matches 10 bases. The CDR3 is 17 residues long. CDR1 and CDR2 (germline): GTSNPN, SVGIG (reference sequence). V was pared by 0 bases and J by 4 bases, with 9 bases of the junction left unmatched. The CDR3 here is CAWSVDTSGTLYNEQFF. DNA of the CDR3: TGTGCCTGGAGTGTAGATACTAGCGGGACCCTATACAATGAGCAGTTCTTC.

The chain employs TRBV5-1 and TRBJ2-1, with D possibly being TRBD2 (6 bases). The CDR3 runs to 15 residues. In germline, CDR1 is SGHRS, CDR2 YFSETQ. The V gene lost 4 bases and the J gene lost 3 bases, with 14 bases spanning the gap. The CDR3 loop reads CASSLVFSGYNEQFF. CDR3 sequence (DNA): TGCGCCAGCAGCCTCGTTTTTAGCGGCTACAATGAGCAGTTCTTC.

This clone was detected only a few times. The genes are TRBV15 and TRBJ1-4; D unresolved. Germline CDR1 is LNHNV and CDR2 is YYDKDF (reference sequence). Trimming pared 8 bases from V and 7 bases from J, leaving 14 bases between. The length of the CDR3 is 13 residues. The CDR3 DNA sequence: TGTGCCACCCAAGAGATGAGGCGTGAAAAACTGTTTTTT. Its protein is CATQEMRREKLFF.

This clone appeared a few times. The V call is TRBV7-9, the J call TRBJ2-7, with D tentatively TRBD1 (6 bases). Per germline, CDR1 SEHNR and CDR2 FQNEAQ (reference sequence). The CDR3 contains 15 residues. Deletions cut 5 bases from V and 4 bases from J, with 18 bases between. For the CDR3, the DNA is TGTGCCAGCAGCCCCAAAGGACAGTTACCTTACGAGCAGTACTTC. Encoded protein: CASSPKGQLPYEQYF.

The table lists this clone with a few counts. V and J are TRBV5-4 and TRBJ2-3; D perhaps matches TRBD1 (6 bases). V lost 6 bases, J lost 3 bases, and 14 bases lay in between. This CDR3 region has 14 residues. Germline V CDR1 and CDR2: SGHNT, YYREEE (reference sequence). CDR3 region: CASTSGQTTDTQYF. The CDR3 coding sequence is TGTGCCAGCACCTCAGGACAGACGACAGATACGCAGTATTTT. The entire variable domain, with the rest obtained from reference TRBV5-4 and TRBJ2-3, is as follows: ETGVTQSPTHLIKTRGQQVTLRCSSQSGHNTVSWYQQALGQGPQFIFQYYREEENGRGNFPPRFSGLQFPNYSSELNVNALELDDSALYLCASTSGQTTDTQYFGPGTRLTVL.

V is TRBV7-2 and J is TRBJ2-5; tentative D call: TRBD2 (7 bases). The CDR3 runs to 15 residues. Trimming left V 5 bases short and J 4 bases short, with 17 bases between. Germline CDR1 SGHTA, CDR2 FQGNSA. CDR3 residues: CASSKAGGLVETQYF. The CDR3 DNA is TGTGCCAGCAGCAAAGCCGGGGGGCTAGTAGAGACCCAGTACTTC.

The chain links TRBV18 to TRBJ2-5, with 7 positions matching TRBD1. The CDR3 extends over 14 amino acids. The V gene's germline CDR1 is KGHSH and CDR2 LQKENI. V was clipped by 3 bases and J by 5 bases; unmatched bases: 6. The CDR3 spells CASSPIRGQETQYF. CDR3 in DNA: TGTGCCAGCTCACCCATCCGGGGACAGGAGACCCAGTACTTC.

This clone occurred a few times. The rearrangement links TRBV7-9 to TRBJ2-7; D is unclear. The CDR3 covers 13 residues. V lost 5 bases and J 2 bases, leaving 10 bases between the germline ends. Germline V gene sequence: CDR1 SEHNR, CDR2 FQNEAQ (reference sequence). CDR3 in amino acids: CASSAPQTYEQYF. In nucleotides, the CDR3 is TGTGCCAGCAGCGCCCCACAGACCTACGAGCAGTACTTC.

The sample holds a few counts of this clone. The chain carries TRBV5-4 and TRBJ2-1; 13 bases fit TRBD2. CDR3 length: 16 residues. Germline V lookup: CDR1 SGHNT, CDR2 YYREEE (reference sequence). V shed 4 bases, J shed 8 bases, and the junction held 9 bases outside the gene matches. The DNA for the CDR3 is TGTGCCAGCAGCAGCCGGACTAGCGGGAGAGAGCATGAGCAGTTCTTC. Its translation: CASSSRTSGREHEQFF.

Only a few counts were recorded for this clone. The chain employs TRBV4-3 and TRBJ2-3, with 8 bases identical to TRBD2. V lost 4 bases and J lost 0; bases outside the gene matches: 9. The CDR3 totals 17 residues. Germline values: CDR1 LGHNA, CDR2 YSLEER. Here the CDR3 DNA reads TGCGCCAGCAGCCTCCAGGTCGGGGGGGGAAGCACAGATACGCAGTATTTT. Its translation is CASSLQVGGGSTDTQYF.

V usage is TRBV6-1 and J usage is TRBJ1-5, with D perhaps TRBD1 (5 bases). CDR3 length: 15 amino acids. Trimming removed 3 bases from V and 5 bases from J, with 14 bases in between. Per germline, CDR1 MNHNS and CDR2 SASEGT. The CDR3 reads CASSEVTEPYQPQHF. CDR3 nucleotides: TGTGCCAGCAGTGAGGTGACAGAGCCTTATCAGCCCCAGCATTTT.

This clone was detected only a few times. The genes are TRBV7-9 and TRBJ1-1; D remains unclear. CDR1 SEHNR and CDR2 FQNEAQ come from the germline V gene (reference sequence). V lost 3 bases, J lost 5 bases, and 13 bases lay in between. This CDR3 has 14 amino acids. The CDR3 coding sequence is TGTGCCAGCAGCTTCAGTTATACCGAAACTGAAGCTTTCTTT. Translation: CASSFSYTETEAFF.

The V and J genes are TRBV10-3 and TRBJ2-7; maybe TRBD2 (7 bases). CDR1 and CDR2 (germline): ENHRY, SYGVKD. Deletions cut 11 bases from V and 2 bases from J, with 19 bases between. The length of the CDR3 is 14 residues. CDR3 amino acids: CAANREGSTYEQYF. The CDR3 nucleotides read TGTGCCGCTAACAGGGAGGGTAGCACCTACGAGCAGTACTTC.

J is TRBJ1-2 and V is TRBV27; the match to TRBD1 covers 11 bases. Germline lookup yields CDR1 MNHEY and CDR2 SMNVEV (reference sequence). CDR3 length: 15 amino acids. The ends lost 5 bases at V and 9 bases at J; junction bases unmatched: 11. The CDR3 region has the DNA TGTGCCAGCAGTCGCCGGGGACAGGGGGAGGGAAGCTACACCTTC. Translating it yields CASSRRGQGEGSYTF.

Only a few counts were recorded for this clone. V gene TRBV18 combines with J gene TRBJ2-5; possibly TRBD1 for D (5 bases). The ends were cut back, 2 bases at V and 3 bases at J, with 16 bases in the middle. CDR1 is KGHSH and CDR2 is LQKENI in the germline V gene. This CDR3 comprises 16 residues. CDR3 coding DNA: TGTGCCAGCTCACCAATGGCAGGGTCCCATAAAGAGACCCAGTACTTC. It yields the protein CASSPMAGSHKETQYF.